Listed below are T cell receptor beta chains from one sample, sequenced in a study of blood T cell repertoires in COVID-19. The data were produced by immunoSEQ multiplex PCR, yet TCRdb's version contains in-frame clones alone and is incomplete. The table lists approximately 270,000 clones, 70% to 90% of them singletons. The source material was PBMCs or T cells enriched from blood (not recorded which). These TCRs come from a woman aged 25 to 45 who had recovered from COVID-19. The CDR3 runs from the conserved cysteine through the conserved F or W. A D gene is named only where the DNA matches it firmly. Only part of the rows carry a size: once, few, many, or a class if the clone is expanded.

J,length,size,V,D,CDR3,DNA
TRBJ2-4,14,.,TRBV2,TRBD1,CASVERQGKNIQYF,TGTGCCAGCGTGGAAAGACAGGGCAAAAACATTCAGTACTTC
TRBJ2-5,16,.,TRBV4-2,.,CASSLETGHSQETQYF,TGTGCCAGCAGCCTAGAGACCGGACACTCCCAAGAGACCCAGTACTTC
TRBJ1-2,16,few,TRBV27,TRBD1,CASSSLRGQEVYGYTF,TGTGCCAGCAGTTCTCTAAGAGGACAGGAGGTCTATGGCTACACCTTC
TRBJ2-5,17,.,TRBV2,TRBD2,CASIVQLAGAPGETQYF,TGTGCCAGCATAGTCCAACTAGCGGGGGCCCCAGGAGAGACCCAGTACTTC
TRBJ2-2,14,few,TRBV19,.,CASRVPGYTGELFF,TGTGCCAGTAGAGTTCCAGGGTACACCGGGGAGCTGTTTTTT
TRBJ2-3,16,.,TRBV7-9,.,CASSLAGGASTDTQYF,TGTGCCAGCAGCTTAGCTGGTGGGGCAAGCACAGATACGCAGTATTTT
TRBJ2-1,15,.,TRBV19,.,CASSSSTRQYNEQFF,TGTGCCAGTAGTAGTTCGACTAGACAGTACAATGAGCAGTTCTTC
TRBJ1-5,14,.,TRBV18,.,CASSLGESNQPQHF,TGTGCCAGCTCACTTGGGGAGAGCAATCAGCCCCAGCATTTT
TRBJ2-5,16,.,TRBV20-1,TRBD2,CSASEVAGGRTETQYF,TGCAGTGCTAGTGAGGTAGCGGGGGGTCGAACAGAGACCCAGTACTTC
TRBJ2-1,19,.,TRBV10-3,TRBD2,CAISEGRRASGRSYNEQFF,TGTGCCATCAGTGAGGGGAGGAGAGCTAGCGGGAGGTCCTACAATGAGCAGTTCTTC
TRBJ1-1,15,.,TRBV5-6,.,CASSRFRARSTEAFF,TGTGCCAGCAGCAGGTTCAGGGCGAGGAGCACTGAAGCTTTCTTT
TRBJ1-6,16,.,TRBV5-6,TRBD1,CASTTIGQDLSSPLHF,TGTGCCAGCACCACCATAGGACAGGACTTATCGTCACCCCTCCACTTT
TRBJ2-1,15,.,TRBV3-1/TRBV3-2,.,CASRAPADQGNEQFF,TGTGCCAGCAGAGCCCCGGCGGACCAGGGGAATGAGCAGTTCTTC
TRBJ2-2,15,.,TRBV5-1,.,CASSHPTGNTGELFF,TGCGCCAGCAGCCACCCGACAGGTAACACCGGGGAGCTGTTTTTT
TRBJ2-1,18,.,TRBV19,TRBD1,CASSMRDSQGFGYNEQFF,TGTGCCAGTAGTATGAGGGACAGCCAGGGTTTTGGGTACAATGAGCAGTTCTTC
TRBJ1-1,17,.,TRBV28,.,CASSFSFPGRRATEAFF,TGTGCCAGCAGTTTTAGTTTTCCGGGACGGAGGGCCACTGAAGCTTTCTTT
TRBJ2-7,14,.,TRBV9,TRBD1,CASSVEARGHEQYF,TGTGCCAGCAGCGTAGAAGCCAGGGGGCACGAGCAGTACTTC
TRBJ2-4,13,.,TRBV2,.,CASGGQTKNIQYF,TGTGCCAGCGGTGGGCAAACCAAAAACATTCAGTACTTC
TRBJ1-1,14,.,TRBV6-5,TRBD1,CASSYSIRGTEAFF,TGTGCCAGCAGTTACAGCATCAGGGGGACTGAAGCTTTCTTT
TRBJ2-5,16,.,TRBV5-6,TRBD2,CASSPKRLAGAETQYF,TGTGCCAGCAGCCCTAAAAGGCTAGCGGGAGCGGAGACCCAGTACTTC
TRBJ2-3,15,.,TRBV2,.,CASSETGSFTDTQYF,TGTGCCAGCAGTGAGACGGGGAGTTTCACAGATACGCAGTATTTT
TRBJ2-2,19,few,TRBV27,.,CASTRGGLPIFANTGELFF,TGTGCCAGCACCCGGGGAGGACTACCCATCTTCGCGAACACCGGGGAGCTGTTTTTT
TRBJ2-7,14,.,TRBV9,TRBD1,CASSAGDRGSEQYF,TGTGCCAGCAGCGCCGGGGACAGGGGTTCCGAGCAGTACTTC
TRBJ1-2,15,.,TRBV6-5,.,CASSQLDRPAYGYTF,TGTGCCAGCAGTCAACTAGACAGGCCGGCCTATGGCTACACCTTC
TRBJ1-6,14,few,TRBV27,.,CASWYGAGNSPLHF,TGTGCCAGCTGGTATGGGGCCGGGAATTCACCCCTCCACTTT
TRBJ1-1,13,.,TRBV2,TRBD1,CASSGGQRTEAFF,TGTGCCAGCAGTGGGGGACAGCGCACTGAAGCTTTCTTT
TRBJ2-2,11,.,TRBV20-1,.,CGGQNTGELFF,TGCGGGGGACAGAACACCGGGGAGCTGTTTTTT
TRBJ2-1,16,.,TRBV28,TRBD1,CASSLSGTGRYNEQFF,TGTGCCAGCAGTTTATCCGGGACAGGGAGATACAATGAGCAGTTCTTC
TRBJ1-3,16,.,TRBV30,TRBD1,CAWSTGAPRSGNTIYF,TGTGCCTGGTCTACAGGGGCCCCCCGATCTGGAAACACCATATATTTT
TRBJ2-7,17,.,TRBV28,TRBD1,CASSLTPRTGVWYEQYF,TGTGCCAGCAGTTTAACCCCAAGGACAGGGGTTTGGTACGAGCAGTACTTC
TRBJ2-3,17,.,TRBV7-9,.,CASSLAGGLYTTDTQYF,TGTGCCAGCAGCTTAGCGGGAGGCCTGTATACCACAGATACGCAGTATTTT
TRBJ1-4,13,.,TRBV2,TRBD1,CASETGGDEKLFF,TGTGCCAGCGAGACAGGGGGCGATGAAAAACTGTTTTTT
TRBJ1-1,14,.,TRBV6-5,TRBD1,CASTLDRANTEAFF,TGTGCCAGCACCCTGGACAGGGCGAACACTGAAGCTTTCTTT
TRBJ2-1,17,.,TRBV5-1,TRBD2,CASSPGLAGEIYNEQFF,TGCGCCAGCAGCCCGGGACTAGCGGGGGAAATTTACAATGAGCAGTTCTTC
TRBJ2-1,17,.,TRBV7-9,TRBD2,CASSLFSGGSSYNEQFF,TGTGCCAGCAGCTTATTTAGCGGGGGGTCCTCCTACAATGAGCAGTTCTTC
TRBJ2-2,15,.,TRBV15,TRBD1,CATSRQGENTGELFF,TGTGCCACCAGTCGACAGGGAGAGAACACCGGGGAGCTGTTTTTT